This T cell receptor beta chain is drawn from a study of T cells after yellow fever vaccination. MiXCR was run by TCRdb on the 5' RACE reads, yielding one entry per CDR3 protein. The repertoire holds more than 300,000 distinct CDR3 sequences, with about 11% as singletons. This clonotype turned up a few times. V lost 8 bases, J lost 4 bases, and 14 bases lay in between. This CDR3 region has 13 residues. The material was CD4+ T cells sorted from PBMCs, obtained 45 days after the yellow fever booster vaccination. This TCR derives from a man aged 18 to 30 who received the YFV17D yellow fever vaccine. The V and J genes are TRBV12-3 or TRBV12-4 and TRBJ1-1; no clear D gene. CDR3 loop: CASGRGETTEAFF. The CDR3 DNA follows: TGTGCCAGCGGACGAGGTGAAACCACTGAAGCTTTCTTT.